One sample yielded the 16 T cell receptor beta chains listed below, sequenced in a study of blood T cell repertoires in COVID-19. Sequencing used immunoSEQ multiplex PCR; TCRdb keeps in-frame clones, though not all of them. The sample has approximately 250,000 clones; 70% to 90% are singletons. The sample consisted of PBMCs or T cells enriched from blood (not recorded which). The receptors shown here come from a woman in her twenties or thirties with acute COVID-19.

CDR3 loop: CASSRPGLAGLRESTDTQYF. As DNA, the CDR3 is TGTGCCAGCAGCCGACCGGGACTAGCGGGCCTGAGGGAGAGCACAGATACGCAGTATTTT. The rearrangement links TRBV14 to TRBJ2-3; TRBD2 aligns across 12 bases. The junction had 14 bases not matched to a gene; V was cut back by 4 bases and J by 0 bases. Per the germline V gene, CDR1 is SGHDN and CDR2 is FVKESK. The CDR3 is made up of 20 amino acids.

The chain couples TRBV5-4 to TRBJ2-5; D is perhaps TRBD2 (6 bases). Germline CDR1 SGHNT, CDR2 YYREEE (reference sequence). The CDR3 has 15 amino acids. With 4 bases removed from V and 1 base from J, the gap between germline ends came to 14 bases. The CDR3 nucleotides are TGTGCCAGCAGCCTAGGTAGCGGAACCCAAGAGACCCAGTACTTC. It is translated as CASSLGSGTQETQYF.

The chain is built from TRBV27 and TRBJ2-7; TRBD1 aligns across 7 bases. Germline V gene data show CDR1 as MNHEY and CDR2 as SMNVEV (reference sequence). Unmatched junction bases numbered 9, after V lost 8 bases and J lost 5 bases. The CDR3 length is 13 residues. The CDR3 region is CASGRQGADEQYF. The CDR3 nucleotides are TGTGCCAGCGGCAGACAGGGTGCGGACGAGCAGTACTTC.

This chain links TRBV7-2 with TRBJ1-4; D is uncertain. CDR1 is SGHTA, CDR2 FQGNSA, per germline. The ends were cut back, 2 bases at V and 7 bases at J, with 14 bases in the middle. The CDR3 spans 15 residues. CDR3 in amino acids: CASSLREDGREKLFF. The CDR3 DNA is TGTGCCAGCAGCTTAAGGGAGGACGGTCGTGAAAAACTGTTTTTT.

This chain links TRBV19 with TRBJ1-5; no clear D. The length of the CDR3 is 16 residues. V shed 8 bases and J shed 2 bases, with 19 bases lying between them. Germline V gives CDR1 LNHDA, CDR2 SQIVND (reference sequence). CDR3 amino acids: CASEGTRVVCNQPQHF. DNA for the CDR3: TGTGCCAGTGAGGGAACAAGGGTCGTGTGCAATCAGCCCCAGCATTTT.

V and J are TRBV6-5 and TRBJ2-3, with 7 bases that match TRBD2. The CDR3 loop spans 15 amino acids. Germline V gene sequence: CDR1 MNHEY, CDR2 SVGAGI. V shed 2 bases, J shed 4 bases, and the junction held 6 bases outside the gene matches. This CDR3 reads CASSYGAGAADTQYF. CDR3 in DNA: TGTGCCAGCAGTTACGGGGCGGGAGCAGCAGATACGCAGTATTTT.

The chain combines TRBV10-2 with TRBJ1-1; the D is unclear. The CDR3 is 12 amino acids. V lost 3 bases, J lost 4 bases, and 6 bases lay in between. Germline V gene sequence: CDR1 WSHSY, CDR2 SAAADI. As DNA, the CDR3 is TGCGCCAGCAGTGACCCCAGCACTGAAGCTTTCTTT. Encoded protein: CASSDPSTEAFF.

The chain combines TRBV7-8 with TRBJ1-3; the D is unclear. V gave up 4 bases and J gave up 0 bases, with 13 bases separating them. The CDR3 has 16 amino acids. The germline V gene encodes CDR1 SGHVS and CDR2 FQNEAQ. The CDR3 DNA is TGTGCCAGCAGCTCCCGAGAGGCTAGCTCTGGAAACACCATATATTTT. Its protein is CASSSREASSGNTIYF.

The rearrangement joins TRBV27 to TRBJ1-1; D not certain. This CDR3 comprises 16 residues. Germline V CDR1 and CDR2: MNHEY, SMNVEV (reference sequence). Trimming removed 0 bases from V and 5 bases from J, with 16 bases in between. CDR3 bases: TGTGCCAGCAGTTTATCACCCCCTTTCGGGGAAACTGAAGCTTTCTTT. This sequence encodes CASSLSPPFGETEAFF.

This clone has a single count. This sequence joins TRBV11-2 and TRBJ1-5; TRBD1 matches 11 bases. Looked up from germline, CDR1 is SGHAT and CDR2 is FQNNGV. The CDR3 runs to 15 residues. The junction had 7 bases not matched to a gene; V was cut back by 6 bases and J by 6 bases. CDR3 nucleotide sequence: TGTGCCAGCAGTCTTGGACAGGGGGCGACTCAGCCCCAGCATTTT. Amino acid sequence: CASSLGQGATQPQHF.

The V call is TRBV28, the J call TRBJ2-7, with 7 bases identical to TRBD1. This CDR3 is 14 amino acids long. Germline CDR1 MDHEN, CDR2 SYDVKM. Trimming took 5 bases from V and 4 from J; bases not matched to a gene: 8. CDR3 bases: TGTGCCAGCAGTAGATCGACAGGGATTTACGAGCAGTACTTC. Amino acid sequence: CASSRSTGIYEQYF.

The V gene is TRBV7-8, the J gene TRBJ2-1; D may be TRBD2 (6 bases). Trimming stripped 5 bases from V and 0 bases from J, with 14 bases between. CDR3 length equals 16 residues. Germline-derived CDR1 and CDR2 are SGHVS and FQNEAQ. CDR3 nucleotides: TGTGCCAGCAGCGCCTACGGGGGAAGCTCCTACAATGAGCAGTTCTTC. Its translation: CASSAYGGSSYNEQFF.

The chain uses TRBV19 and TRBJ1-3; TRBD1 aligns across 9 bases. CDR1 LNHDA and CDR2 SQIVND come from the germline V gene (reference sequence). The J segment lost 3 bases and the V segment lost 6 bases, leaving 9 bases of the junction unmatched. This CDR3 region has 16 residues. CDR3 loop: CASSPSWTGDGNTIYF. In DNA, the CDR3 is TGTGCCAGTAGCCCAAGCTGGACAGGGGATGGAAACACCATATATTTT.

This clone was seen once. The chain couples TRBV3-1 (or the pseudogene TRBV3-2) to TRBJ1-3; weak D call: TRBD1 (6 bases). The germline gives CDR1 LGHDT, CDR2 YNNKEL (reference sequence). The CDR3 has 15 residues. V lost 1 base to trimming and J lost 6 bases, with 13 bases between them. In nucleotides, the CDR3 is TGTGCCAGCAGCCAAGGCGGTCAGGGGATAAACACCATATATTTT. It translates to CASSQGGQGINTIYF.

This clone was observed once. The V and J genes are TRBV13 and TRBJ2-3, with 12 bases identical to TRBD2. This CDR3 contains 17 residues. The V gene end was trimmed by 5 bases and the J gene end by 2 bases; junction bases not matched to a gene: 8. Germline lookup yields CDR1 PRHDT and CDR2 FYEKMQ (reference sequence). The DNA for the CDR3 is TGTGCCAGCAGCATCAGAGGACTAGCGGGAAACACAGATACGCAGTATTTT. Protein: CASSIRGLAGNTDTQYF.

The gene calls are TRBV7-2 and TRBJ2-1; 10 nucleotides agree with TRBD2. The CDR3 totals 15 residues. Germline values: CDR1 SGHTA, CDR2 FQGNSA. V lost 6 bases, J lost 7 bases, and 9 bases stayed unmatched. The CDR3 DNA sequence: TGTGCCAGCAGGGATGGAGCGGGAGGGAATAATGAGCAGTTCTTC. Residues: CASRDGAGGNNEQFF.